This entry is about one T cell receptor (beta chain). What it binds is not known. The repertoire was sequenced with immunoSEQ multiplex PCR; TCRdb's copy has only in-frame clones and lacks some. The table lists approximately 13,000 clones, approximately 92% of them singletons. This specimen comes from a study of monozygotic twins with cystic fibrosis. Study-level findings and limits: Age, concordance and disease severity did not associate with shared CDR3 numbers. Nucleotide-identical clonotype sharing was significantly higher within monozygotic CF twin pairs than between unrelated CF individuals.

Deletions cut 3 bases from V and 3 bases from J, with 3 bases between. CDR3 length: 12 amino acids. Looked up from germline, CDR1 is MDHEN and CDR2 is SYDVKM. The chain links TRBV28 to TRBJ2-1, with no clear D. The sequence was collected from a girl aged 2 to 9 with cystic fibrosis. Material: blood. In DNA, the CDR3 is TGTGCCAGCAGTTTGGACTACAATGAGCAGTTCTTC. Translation gives CASSLDYNEQFF.